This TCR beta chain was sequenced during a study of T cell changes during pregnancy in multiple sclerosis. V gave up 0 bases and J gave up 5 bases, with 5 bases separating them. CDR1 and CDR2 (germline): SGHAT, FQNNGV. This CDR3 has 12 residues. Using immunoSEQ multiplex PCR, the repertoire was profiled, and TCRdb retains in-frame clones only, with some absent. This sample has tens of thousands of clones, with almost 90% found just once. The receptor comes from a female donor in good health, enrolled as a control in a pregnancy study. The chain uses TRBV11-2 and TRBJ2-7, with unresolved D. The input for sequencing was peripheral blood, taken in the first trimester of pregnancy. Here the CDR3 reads CASSLDNNEQYF. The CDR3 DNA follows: TGTGCCAGCAGCTTAGACAACAACGAGCAGTACTTC.